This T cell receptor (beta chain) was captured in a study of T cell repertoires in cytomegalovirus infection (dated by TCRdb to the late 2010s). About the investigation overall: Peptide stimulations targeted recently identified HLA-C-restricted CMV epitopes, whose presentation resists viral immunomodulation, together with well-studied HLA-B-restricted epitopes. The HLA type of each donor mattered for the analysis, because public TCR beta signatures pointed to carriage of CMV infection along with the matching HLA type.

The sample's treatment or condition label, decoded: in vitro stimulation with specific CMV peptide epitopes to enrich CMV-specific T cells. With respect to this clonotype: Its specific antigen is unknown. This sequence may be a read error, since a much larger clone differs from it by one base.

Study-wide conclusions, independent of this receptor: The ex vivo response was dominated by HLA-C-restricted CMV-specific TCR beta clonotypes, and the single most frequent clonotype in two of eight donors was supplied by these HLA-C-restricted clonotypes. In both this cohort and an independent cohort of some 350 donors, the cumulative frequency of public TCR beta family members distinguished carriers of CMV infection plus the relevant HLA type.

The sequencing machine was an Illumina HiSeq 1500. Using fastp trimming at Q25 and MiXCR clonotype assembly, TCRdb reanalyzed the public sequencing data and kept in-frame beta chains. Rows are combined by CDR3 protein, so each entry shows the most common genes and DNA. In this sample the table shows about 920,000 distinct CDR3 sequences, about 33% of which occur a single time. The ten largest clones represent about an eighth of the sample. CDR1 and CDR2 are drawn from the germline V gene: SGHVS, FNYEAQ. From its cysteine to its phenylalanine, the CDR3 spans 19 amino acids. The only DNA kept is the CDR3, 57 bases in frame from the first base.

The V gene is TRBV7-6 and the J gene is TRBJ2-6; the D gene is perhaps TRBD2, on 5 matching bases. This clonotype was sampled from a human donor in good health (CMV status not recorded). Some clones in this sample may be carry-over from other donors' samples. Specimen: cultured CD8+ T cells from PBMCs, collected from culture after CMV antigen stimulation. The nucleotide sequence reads TGTGCCAGCAGCCCCAAAGCCGGGATTAGAACCTCTGGGACCAACGTCCTGACTTTC. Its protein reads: CASSPKAGIRTSGTNVLTF.